This T cell receptor (beta chain) stems from a study of control samples from healthy donors and cancer patients. The assay was immunoSEQ multiplex PCR, and TCRdb's table has in-frame clones only and misses some. The sample yields approximately 150,000 clones, roughly nine tenths seen once. The sample comprised blood. This sequence was found in a woman between 25 and 40 years old in good health.

The CDR3 reads CASSRTGSEGYTF. CDR3 sequence (DNA): TGTGCCAGTAGCCGGACAGGGTCTGAAGGCTACACCTTC. The chain carries TRBV19 and TRBJ1-2; 8 positions match TRBD1. The CDR3 is 13 residues long. The germline CDR1 and CDR2 sequences are LNHDA and SQIVND (reference sequence). V shed 6 bases, J shed 8 bases, and the junction held 8 bases outside the gene matches.